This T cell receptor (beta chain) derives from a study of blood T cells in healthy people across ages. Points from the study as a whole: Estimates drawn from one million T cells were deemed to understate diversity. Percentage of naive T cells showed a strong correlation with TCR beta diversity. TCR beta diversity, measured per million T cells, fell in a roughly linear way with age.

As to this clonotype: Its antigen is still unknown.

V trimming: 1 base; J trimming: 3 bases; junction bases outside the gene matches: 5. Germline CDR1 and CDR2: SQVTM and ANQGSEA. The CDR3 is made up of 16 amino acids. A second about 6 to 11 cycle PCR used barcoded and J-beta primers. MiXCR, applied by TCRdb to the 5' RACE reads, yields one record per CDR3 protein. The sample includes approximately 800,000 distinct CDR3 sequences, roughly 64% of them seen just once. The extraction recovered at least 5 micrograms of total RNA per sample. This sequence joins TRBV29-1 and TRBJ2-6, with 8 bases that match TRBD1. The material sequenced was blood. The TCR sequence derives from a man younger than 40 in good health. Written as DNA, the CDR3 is TGCAGCGTTGAAGGCCAGGGGGCCAGTGGGGCCAACGTCCTGACTTTC. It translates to CSVEGQGASGANVLTF.